The present T cell receptor (beta chain) was sequenced within a study of shared clonotypes between healthy human individuals. Broader study findings: The authors expected sequencing depth to affect clonotype sharing among donors.

The germline V gene has CDR1 LNHDA and CDR2 SQIVND (reference sequence). The germline V and J ends were trimmed by 4 bases and 2 bases, with 12 bases remaining between them. CDR3 size: 16 residues. This clone was found a few times. Its antigen is currently unknown. For unsorted PBMC, approximately 290 ng DNA per replicate equaled roughly 31,000 T cell genomes. As handled by the study authors: Filtering differed since immunoSEQ provided only junctions, with no quality scores. Assay used: immunoSEQ multiplex PCR; TCRdb lists only in-frame clones, some missing. The D gene and trimming were derived from the DNA, and the V and J assignments and clone size from that table. The sample includes about 490,000 clones, roughly 80% of them seen just once.

This chain uses TRBV19 with TRBJ2-6, with D uncertain. Material: PBMCs. The TCR was taken from a woman aged 40 to 49 in good health. Some clones in this sample may be carry-over from other donors' samples. In DNA, the CDR3 is TGTGCCAGTAGTACCTCGGTTGTGCCTGGGGCCAACGTCCTGACTTTC. Translation gives CASSTSVVPGANVLTF.